A single sample gave rise to the 25 T cell receptor beta chains below, sequenced in a study of T cells in Graves' hyperthyroidism and ophthalmopathy (dated 2019 in TCRdb). Library preparation employed multiplex PCR. For sequencing, an Illumina HiSeq 2000 was employed. The TCR beta CDR3 regions were amplified from the RNA transcripts. For the first round of RT-PCR on the TCR CDR3, the HTBI primer set was used together with the Qiagen OneStep RT-PCR kit. Clones were called with MiXCR by TCRdb after fastp trimmed the public reads at Q25, and only in-frame beta chains were retained. Rows merge per CDR3 protein into single entries with the most common DNA and genes. Present in this sample are a few hundred thousand distinct CDR3 sequences, roughly 15% of which were seen just once. The ten most abundant clones make up 34% of the sample. Sequencing was done on a sample of blood. These receptor sequences come from a woman aged 40-49 years with Graves' ophthalmopathy.

Ten or more counts support this clonotype. J is TRBJ2-3 and V is TRBV18; tentative D call: TRBD2 (6 bases). Trimming removed 3 bases from V and 5 bases from J, with 9 bases in between. Germline lookup yields CDR1 KGHSH and CDR2 LQKENI. The length of the CDR3 is 13 residues. CDR3 nucleotide sequence: TGTGCCAGCTCACCCGATAGCGGAGATACGCAGTATTTT. Translation gives CASSPDSGDTQYF.

This clonotype was detected many times. The rearrangement uses TRBV20-1 and TRBJ1-5; D not certain. Germline V gene lookup returns CDR1 DFQATT and CDR2 SNEGSKA (reference sequence). V lost 3 bases and J lost 7, with 10 bases in between. The CDR3 has 12 amino acids. CDR3 coding DNA: TGCAGTGCTAGGAGGGTAGGCCAGCCCCAGCATTTT. Protein product: CSARRVGQPQHF.

This clonotype was observed at least ten times. The rearrangement joins TRBV3-1 to TRBJ2-5; no firm D call. The CDR3 loop spans 13 amino acids. V lost 4 bases and J lost 2, with 8 bases in between. CDR1 is LGHDT and CDR2 is YNNKEL in the germline V gene (reference sequence). This CDR3 is CASSLGLQETQYF. In nucleotides, the CDR3 is TGTGCCAGCAGCCTAGGCCTTCAAGAGACCCAGTACTTC.

The rearrangement links TRBV20-1 to TRBJ2-1, with TRBD2 as a possible D gene (5 bases). V was clipped by 4 bases and J by 0 bases, with 28 bases between them. The CDR3 runs to 20 residues. Germline assignment: CDR1 DFQATT and CDR2 SNEGSKA (reference sequence). The DNA for the CDR3 is TGCAGTGCTACCTCATACCAGCGGAGCGCGGCACCGAGCTCCTACAATGAGCAGTTCTTC. This codes for CSATSYQRSAAPSSYNEQFF.

This clonotype has a count of ten or more. The chain joins TRBV27 to TRBJ1-5; D remains unclear. Germline-derived CDR1 and CDR2 are MNHEY and SMNVEV (reference sequence). CDR3 length: 17 residues. Trimming cost V 4 bases and J 3 bases, with 19 bases left between them. CDR3: CASSSPPPRDHNQPQHF. CDR3 nucleotide sequence: TGTGCCAGCAGTTCCCCCCCGCCTCGCGACCACAATCAGCCCCAGCATTTT.

The DNA of the CDR3 is TGTGCCAGCAGTTACCTCAACTACGAGCAGTACTTC. Amino acid sequence: CASSYLNYEQYF. The rearrangement links TRBV6-5 to TRBJ2-7; unclear D gene. The CDR3 runs 12 residues. The germline V and J ends were trimmed by 2 bases and 3 bases, with 5 bases remaining between them. Germline CDR1 is MNHEY and CDR2 is SVGAGI.

In this sample, this clonotype turned up a few times. Here the CDR3 DNA reads TGTGCCAGCAGCCTTATGGGGATGACCGGGACTAGCGGGAGGGTTGAGCAGTTCTTC. Its protein is CASSLMGMTGTSGRVEQFF. The chain employs TRBV7-9 and TRBJ2-1; 16 bases map to TRBD2. The CDR3 contains 19 residues. V lost 5 bases, J lost 9 bases, and 16 bases stayed unmatched. Germline assignment: CDR1 SEHNR and CDR2 FQNEAQ (reference sequence).

This chain uses TRBV3-1 with TRBJ2-7, with TRBD2 matching 12 bases. CDR1 is LGHDT, CDR2 YNNKEL, per germline (reference sequence). V trimming: 6 bases; J trimming: 4 bases; junction bases outside the gene matches: 4. This CDR3 has 14 residues. The CDR3 spells CASSGLAGFYEQYF. The CDR3 DNA follows: TGTGCCAGCAGTGGACTAGCGGGGTTTTACGAGCAGTACTTC.

This clonotype showed up many times. The chain is built from TRBV20-1 and TRBJ2-2, with TRBD2 matching over 10 bases. V was pared by 3 bases and J by 6 bases, with 10 bases of the junction left unmatched. This CDR3 comprises 16 residues. Germline assignment: CDR1 DFQATT and CDR2 SNEGSKA (reference sequence). As DNA, the CDR3 is TGCAGTGCTAGGGACAGTCTAGCGGGAGCACCCGGGGAGCTGTTTTTT. This encodes CSARDSLAGAPGELFF.

Ten or more counts support this clonotype. The gene calls are TRBV3-1 and TRBJ1-1; 7 bases are a match to TRBD1. CDR3 length equals 14 residues. Germline V gene lookup returns CDR1 LGHDT and CDR2 YNNKEL (reference sequence). V dropped 6 bases and J dropped 2; count of bases not matched to a gene: 6. In nucleotides, the CDR3 is TGTGCCAGCAGTCAAAGGGACAGCAACACTGAAGCTTTCTTT. Translated, it gives CASSQRDSNTEAFF. The full variable domain, in which reference TRBV3-1 and TRBJ1-1 provide the parts outside the CDR3, is DTAVSQTPKYLVTQMGNDKSIKCEQNLGHDTMYWYKQDSKKFLKIMFSYNNKELIINETVPNRFSPKSPDKAHLNLHINSLELGDSAVYFCASSQRDSNTEAFFGQGTRLTVV.

There are many counts of this clonotype. The chain combines TRBV25-1 with TRBJ2-5; D gene ambiguous. Germline CDR1 is MGHDK and CDR2 is SYGVNS. This CDR3 is 13 amino acids long. Trimming cost V 3 bases and J 1 base, with 6 bases left between them. CDR3 nucleotide sequence: TGTGCCAGCAGTGATGGACCCCAAGAGACCCAGTACTTC. Protein: CASSDGPQETQYF.

This clonotype came up many times. The V call is TRBV19, the J call TRBJ2-1; a possible D gene is TRBD1 (6 bases). Trimming took 7 bases from V and 4 from J, leaving 14 bases between them. The CDR3 covers 14 residues. Germline V CDR1 and CDR2: LNHDA, SQIVND (reference sequence). The CDR3, as DNA: TGTGCCAGTACGCCGACAGGCACTTACAATGAGCAGTTCTTC. Encoded protein: CASTPTGTYNEQFF.

This clonotype was counted many times. The chain uses TRBV12-3 or TRBV12-4 and TRBJ2-5; D unresolved. V lost 2 bases to trimming and J lost 3 bases, with 10 bases between them. The CDR3 loop spans 14 amino acids. The CDR3 bases are TGTGCCAGCAGTTTAAAGCTAGGCAAAGAGACCCAGTACTTC. It yields the protein CASSLKLGKETQYF.

The V gene is TRBV20-1, the J gene TRBJ2-1; 8 bases fit TRBD2. Germline V CDR1 and CDR2: DFQATT, SNEGSKA (reference sequence). Trimming at V came to 4 bases and at J to 7 bases, leaving 9 bases not matched to a gene. The CDR3 consists of 14 residues. In DNA form, the CDR3 reads TGCAGTGCTACCCCGGGGGGGGCTTTGAATGAGCAGTTCTTC. This gives the protein CSATPGGALNEQFF.

DNA for the CDR3: TGTGCCAGCAGCTTAGCGAACGGAGGCTACACCTTC. Translated: CASSLANGGYTF. The chain links TRBV7-6 to TRBJ1-2, with D uncertain. Deletions cut 0 bases from V and 8 bases from J, with 7 bases between. CDR3 length equals 12 residues. Germline V gene sequence: CDR1 SGHVS, CDR2 FNYEAQ.

This chain uses TRBV11-3 with TRBJ2-2; TRBD2 agrees at 8 bases. V lost 8 bases and J lost 0; bases outside the gene matches: 5. The germline gives CDR1 SGHNT, CDR2 YENEEA. The CDR3 extends over 15 amino acids. The DNA for the CDR3 is TGTGCCAGCGATCCGGGACTAGCGAACACCGGGGAGCTGTTTTTT. It encodes CASDPGLANTGELFF.

This clonotype was seen a handful of times. The J gene is TRBJ2-1, the V gene TRBV5-1; TRBD2 is a possible D gene (5 bases). The ends were cut back, 1 base at V and 4 bases at J, with 21 bases in the middle. CDR3 length: 18 amino acids. Germline loops: CDR1 SGHRS, CDR2 YFSETQ. The CDR3 DNA sequence: TGCGCCAGCAGCTTGACGGTACAGAGAGAGGGCCCATACAATGAGCAGTTCTTC. This encodes CASSLTVQREGPYNEQFF.

This clonotype was counted between two and nine times. The gene calls are TRBV2 and TRBJ2-1, with a tentative D call TRBD2 (5 bases). The CDR3 is 16 amino acids. V was shortened by 1 base and J by 6 bases, with 16 bases between the two germline ends. Germline V gene lookup returns CDR1 SNHLY and CDR2 FYNNEI. The CDR3 DNA is TGTGCCAGCAGTGAAGAGTGGTTAGCGACCGCCAATGAGCAGTTCTTC. This codes for CASSEEWLATANEQFF.

This clonotype appeared many times. This sequence joins TRBV3-1 and TRBJ1-5; weak D call: TRBD1 (5 bases). CDR3 length: 14 residues. V lost 0 bases to trimming and J lost 7 bases, with 10 bases between them. In germline, CDR1 is LGHDT, CDR2 YNNKEL (reference sequence). DNA for the CDR3: TGTGCCAGCAGCCAAGAGGGGCTAGGGCAGCCCCAGCATTTT. This translates into CASSQEGLGQPQHF. Full variable domain (remainder filled in from reference TRBV3-1 and TRBJ1-5): DTAVSQTPKYLVTQMGNDKSIKCEQNLGHDTMYWYKQDSKKFLKIMFSYNNKELIINETVPNRFSPKSPDKAHLNLHINSLELGDSAVYFCASSQEGLGQPQHFGDGTRLSIL.

This clonotype was counted only a few times. This rearrangement joins TRBV5-6 to TRBJ2-1; the D is unclear. Germline lookup yields CDR1 SGHDT and CDR2 YYEEEE. V lost 1 base to trimming and J lost 9 bases, with 11 bases between them. This CDR3 spans 13 amino acids. The CDR3 is CASSLSGWGEQFF. In DNA, the CDR3 is TGTGCCAGCAGCTTGAGTGGCTGGGGTGAGCAGTTCTTC. Drawing the rest from reference TRBV5-6 and TRBJ2-1, the complete variable domain is DAGVTQSPTHLIKTRGQQVTLRCSPKSGHDTVSWYQQALGQGPQFIFQYYEEEERQRGNFPDRFSGHQFPNYSSELNVNALLLGDSALYLCASSLSGWGEQFFGPGTRLTVL.

Ten or more counts support this clonotype. The chain joins TRBV7-2 to TRBJ2-5; possibly TRBD2 for D (5 bases). Germline CDR1 and CDR2: SGHTA and FQGNSA. This CDR3 is built from 15 residues. V lost 3 bases and J lost 2, with 13 bases in between. The CDR3 DNA sequence: TGTGCCAGCAGCTTGATCTCGGGAAATCAAGAGACCCAGTACTTC. This translates into CASSLISGNQETQYF.

This chain uses TRBV2 with TRBJ1-5; the D gene is possibly TRBD1 (5 bases). CDR3 length: 13 residues. Germline CDR1 SNHLY, CDR2 FYNNEI. Trimming pared 6 bases from V and 6 bases from J, leaving 12 bases between. CDR3 protein: CASSRDGGQPQHF. The CDR3 DNA reads TGTGCCAGCAGCCGGGACGGTGGTCAGCCCCAGCATTTT.

This clonotype was found many times. The rearrangement links TRBV24-1 to TRBJ2-5; weak D call: TRBD1 (6 bases). Germline lookup yields CDR1 KGHDR and CDR2 SFDVKD. The ends were cut back, 4 bases at V and 4 bases at J, with 15 bases in the middle. This CDR3 has 15 amino acids. The CDR3 is CATSDTTGFAETQYF. Here the CDR3 DNA reads TGTGCCACCAGTGACACTACAGGGTTCGCAGAGACCCAGTACTTC.

The chain recombines TRBV28 with TRBJ2-7; perhaps D is TRBD1 or TRBD2 (6 bases each). V dropped 6 bases and J dropped 2 bases, with 17 bases sitting between them. Germline CDR1 MDHEN, CDR2 SYDVKM. This CDR3 has 15 amino acids. CDR3 sequence reads: CASSLPSGATYEQYF. CDR3 coding DNA: TGTGCCAGCAGCTTGCCCTCGGGGGCTACCTACGAGCAGTACTTC.

This chain connects TRBV7-2 to TRBJ1-5; 10 bases align to TRBD1. The germline gives CDR1 SGHTA, CDR2 FQGNSA. This CDR3 has 16 amino acids. V lost 5 bases to trimming and J lost 2 bases; unmatched junction nucleotides: 6. DNA for the CDR3: TGTGCCAGCAGCCCCAGCGGACAGGGGGGCAATCAGCCCCAGCATTTT. Protein: CASSPSGQGGNQPQHF.